Below are 18 T cell receptor beta chains sequenced from a single sample in a study of response to subunit inactivated influenza vaccine (dated by TCRdb to 2016 to 2019). The library was obtained by RT-PCR. For sequencing, an Illumina HiSeq 2500 was employed. Using fastp trimming at Q25 and MiXCR clonotype assembly, TCRdb reanalyzed the public sequencing data and kept in-frame beta chains. Rows matching on CDR3 protein sequence are summarized as one entry with the most common DNA and genes. Counted in this sample were more than 700,000 distinct CDR3 sequences; about 20% of them appeared once. In total, the top ten clones hold about 10% of the sample. Sequenced material: PBMCs from blood, taken more than 4 days after vaccination. The origin of the receptors is a man aged 50 to 59 who received an inactivated influenza vaccine. Donor details come from another sample of the same person, matched by shared clones.

V is TRBV20-1 and J is TRBJ2-2, with 10 positions matching TRBD2. The V gene end was trimmed by 0 bases and the J gene end by 6 bases; junction bases not matched to a gene: 7. The germline V gene has CDR1 DFQATT and CDR2 SNEGSKA (reference sequence). This CDR3 is 16 amino acids long. The CDR3 DNA sequence: TGCAGTGCTAGAGAGAGTAGCGGGAGGTTCGCCGGGGAGCTGTTTTTT. Its protein product is CSARESSGRFAGELFF.

This clonotype was detected only a few times. This rearrangement joins TRBV20-1 to TRBJ2-3; no firm D call. The germline V gene has CDR1 DFQATT and CDR2 SNEGSKA (reference sequence). Trimming left V 0 bases short and J 6 bases short, with 1 base between. This CDR3 is built from 10 residues. The CDR3 DNA follows: TGCAGTGCTAGAGACGATACGCAGTATTTT. Translation: CSARDDTQYF.

This clonotype was detected only a few times. The rearrangement joins TRBV4-3 to TRBJ2-1; TRBD2 aligns across 7 bases. Germline lookup yields CDR1 LGHNA and CDR2 YSLEER. V was pared by 1 base and J by 4 bases, with 7 bases of the junction left unmatched. The CDR3 has 16 residues. CDR3 sequence: CASSQGFLAEYNEQFF. The CDR3, as DNA: TGCGCCAGCAGCCAAGGGTTTCTAGCGGAGTACAATGAGCAGTTCTTC.

This clonotype has more than one count but fewer than ten. The gene calls are TRBV10-3 and TRBJ1-2; D might be TRBD1 (6 bases). Deletions cut 3 bases from V and 4 bases from J, with 15 bases between. Germline lookup yields CDR1 ENHRY and CDR2 SYGVKD. The CDR3 spans 15 residues. The CDR3 nucleotides are TGTGCCATCAGTGACCCAACAGGGAGAGGCTATGGCTACACCTTC. This translates into CAISDPTGRGYGYTF.

This clonotype came up a few times. The genes are TRBV30 and TRBJ2-5; 8 positions agree with TRBD1. The CDR3 covers 13 residues. With 2 bases clipped from V and 4 bases from J, the junction kept 3 bases outside the gene matches. From germline, CDR1 is GTSNPN and CDR2 SVGIG (reference sequence). CDR3 region: CAWSSRGRETQYF. The CDR3 DNA sequence: TGTGCCTGGAGTTCCAGGGGGCGAGAGACCCAGTACTTC.

CDR3 in DNA: TGTGCCAGCAGCTCCAAACCCGGGAGGGCCGGTGAGACCCAGTACTTC. Its translation: CASSSKPGRAGETQYF. This rearrangement joins TRBV7-6 to TRBJ2-5; 8 bases match TRBD2. Germline-derived CDR1 and CDR2 are SGHVS and FNYEAQ. There are 16 residues in the CDR3. With V trimmed by 4 bases and J by 5 bases, 12 bases remained unmatched.

This clonotype has ten or more counts. This sequence joins TRBV20-1 and TRBJ2-1; TRBD2 agrees at 9 bases. The germline V gene encodes CDR1 DFQATT and CDR2 SNEGSKA (reference sequence). The CDR3 extends over 15 amino acids. Germline trimming cut 0 bases from V and 4 bases from J; bases unmatched to any gene: 4. The CDR3 loop reads CSAREILAGYNEQFF. The CDR3 DNA is TGCAGTGCTAGAGAGATACTAGCGGGTTACAATGAGCAGTTCTTC.

The table lists this clonotype with a count of one. The chain is built from TRBV13 and TRBJ2-5; TRBD1 matches 8 bases. Looked up from germline, CDR1 is PRHDT and CDR2 is FYEKMQ (reference sequence). The length of the CDR3 is 15 residues. J gave up 0 bases and V 2 bases, and 2 bases lay outside the gene matches. Written as DNA, the CDR3 is TGTGCCAGCAGCTTAAGACAGGGGTACCAAGAGACCCAGTACTTC. It is translated as CASSLRQGYQETQYF.

This clonotype occurred a few times. The chain has TRBV29-1 and TRBJ2-7; TRBD1 or TRBD2 may be the D gene (5 bases each). CDR1 SQVTM and CDR2 ANQGSEA come from the germline V gene. V gave up 7 bases and J gave up 9 bases, with 22 bases separating them. The CDR3 is made up of 13 amino acids. CDR3 DNA sequence: TGCAGCGCGAAGTCCGGGACCGGGTTAGGGCAGTACTTC. The encoded protein is CSAKSGTGLGQYF.

This chain links TRBV5-1 with TRBJ1-4; D might be TRBD1 (5 bases). Trimming cost V 3 bases and J 8 bases, with 17 bases left between them. The CDR3 length is 15 residues. Germline V gene lookup returns CDR1 SGHRS and CDR2 YFSETQ. The CDR3 coding sequence is TGCGCCAGCAGCTGGGCTGGGGGGGACTTGGAAAAACTGTTTTTT. Translation gives CASSWAGGDLEKLFF.

The genes are TRBV5-6 and TRBJ2-7; D may correspond to TRBD1 or TRBD2 (5 bases each). Germline V gene sequence: CDR1 SGHDT, CDR2 YYEEEE. V was pared by 5 bases and J by 3 bases, with 15 bases between. The CDR3 is 14 amino acids. Here the CDR3 reads CASRRSGGNYEQYF. In nucleotides, the CDR3 is TGTGCCAGCAGAAGAAGTGGGGGAAACTACGAGCAGTACTTC.

This sequence joins TRBV9 and TRBJ2-1, with 8 positions matching TRBD2. J gave up 6 bases and V 6 bases, and 11 bases lay outside the gene matches. CDR1 and CDR2 from the germline V gene are SGDLS and YYNGEE. The CDR3 totals 15 residues. The CDR3 nucleotides read TGTGCCAGCACCAATGGGATAGGGACTAGCAATGAGCAGTTCTTC. It is translated as CASTNGIGTSNEQFF.

V gene TRBV9 combines with J gene TRBJ1-2; the D is unclear. CDR3 length: 14 residues. V lost 0 bases, J lost 7 bases, and 13 bases lay in between. In germline, CDR1 is SGDLS, CDR2 YYNGEE. CDR3 in DNA: TGTGCCAGCAGCGTAGGCACGGGCGAGGGTGGCTACACCTTC. This encodes CASSVGTGEGGYTF.

The V call is TRBV20-1, the J call TRBJ1-2; maybe TRBD1 (5 bases). The CDR3 consists of 12 residues. Per germline, CDR1 DFQATT and CDR2 SNEGSKA (reference sequence). V lost 6 bases and J 8 bases, leaving 16 bases between the germline ends. DNA for the CDR3: TGCAGTGCCAAGGACACGCGGCTAGGCTACACCTTC. It translates to CSAKDTRLGYTF.

The sample holds many counts of this clonotype. The chain is built from TRBV20-1 and TRBJ1-1, with D unresolved. Between the trimmed V and J ends, which lost 2 bases and 10 bases, there was a span of 11 bases. CDR1 and CDR2 (germline): DFQATT, SNEGSKA (reference sequence). This CDR3 is 11 amino acids long. CDR3 sequence (DNA): TGCAGTGCTAGACAGTGGGAAAGAGCTTTCTTT. Translating it yields CSARQWERAFF.

The chain links TRBV5-1 to TRBJ2-7, with a possible D match to TRBD2 (5 bases). With 2 bases removed from V and 2 bases from J, the gap between germline ends came to 8 bases. Germline V CDR1 and CDR2: SGHRS, YFSETQ. The CDR3 covers 13 residues. CDR3 nucleotides: TGCGCCAGCAGCTTCGGGGAACCCTACGAGCAGTACTTC. It specifies CASSFGEPYEQYF.

The rearrangement joins TRBV5-1 to TRBJ2-7; D gene ambiguous. Germline CDR1 reads SGHRS; CDR2 reads YFSETQ. Between the trimmed V and J ends, which lost 4 bases and 2 bases, there was a span of 19 bases. The length of the CDR3 is 16 residues. DNA of the CDR3: TGCGCCAGCAGCCTCAGGACCCCTGTGTCGCCCTACGAGCAGTACTTC. This gives the protein CASSLRTPVSPYEQYF.

V gene TRBV29-1 combines with J gene TRBJ2-7; D is ambiguous. V was pared by 6 bases and J by 2 bases, with 11 bases between. The CDR3 totals 12 residues. Germline V CDR1 and CDR2: SQVTM, ANQGSEA. As DNA, the CDR3 is TGCAGCGTAGCTGAGTCTGCCTACGAGCAGTACTTC. Translated: CSVAESAYEQYF.